This T cell receptor (beta chain) was documented in a study of cytomegalovirus exposure and HLA in healthy donors. Study-level results: With later analysis, a missense DCLRE1C variant became linked to TCR beta V- and J-gene trimming.

13 Jbeta primers and 60 Vbeta primers were used for the PCR. Profiled with immunoSEQ multiplex PCR; TCRdb holds only in-frame clones, not every one. The sample lists over 75,000 clones, more than 75% occurring once. Worth noting for this clone: Its antigen is still unknown.

The V segment lost 5 bases and the J segment 4 bases; nucleotides outside the gene matches: 11. CDR1 and CDR2 (germline): SGHTA, FQGNSA. This CDR3 spans 15 amino acids. V gene TRBV7-2 combines with J gene TRBJ2-7, with TRBD1 identical over 7 bases. The sequence came from a man aged 25 to 45 in good health and CMV-seropositive. The sample was PBMCs. The CDR3 nucleotides are TGTGCCAGCAGCACCCGACAGGGTGGGTTTTACGAGCAGTACTTC. It codes for CASSTRQGGFYEQYF.